This record covers a single T cell receptor (beta chain). Libraries were prepared by immunoSEQ multiplex PCR; TCRdb keeps only in-frame clonotypes and omits some of them. The data contain 200,000 to 250,000 clones, 82% of them singletons. This sample was taken from a study of blood T cell repertoires in COVID-19. Study information: T cells, B-cell-depleted T cells, or PBMCs provided the cDNA or gDNA that served as material.

The CDR3 extends over 18 amino acids. Trimming stripped 0 bases from V and 6 bases from J, with 22 bases between. Germline values: CDR1 SGDLS, CDR2 YYNGEE. The clonotype originates from an older woman who had recovered from COVID-19. Sequenced: PBMCs or T cells enriched from blood (not recorded which). The V call is TRBV9, the J call TRBJ2-1; TRBD1 might be the D (5 bases). The CDR3 loop reads CASSVASLGSGSLNEQFF. The CDR3, as DNA: TGTGCCAGCAGCGTAGCCTCTTTAGGGTCAGGGTCTCTCAATGAGCAGTTCTTC.